A single sample gave rise to the 30 T cell receptor beta chains below, sequenced in a study of early T cells in non-severe SARS-CoV-2 infection. TCRdb re-analysed the 5' RACE reads in MiXCR, keeping a single row per CDR3 protein. The sample carries around 80,000 distinct CDR3 sequences, around 12% recorded once. Input material: whole blood. These receptors were taken from an adult who was a healthcare worker with PCR-confirmed SARS-CoV-2 infection or an uninfected control (not recorded which).

This clonotype has only a few counts. The rearrangement joins TRBV2 to TRBJ2-4, with D maybe TRBD2 (6 bases). CDR1 and CDR2 from the germline V gene are SNHLY and FYNNEI. This CDR3 contains 15 residues. The V end was cut by 6 bases, the J end by 4 bases, with 16 bases between. The chain's CDR3 is CASSFSGLEKNIQYF. CDR3 nucleotides: TGTGCCAGCAGCTTTAGCGGCCTCGAGAAAAACATTCAGTACTTC.

The chain combines TRBV4-1 with TRBJ2-7; no clear D gene. The CDR3 has 13 residues. Trimming took off 2 bases at V and 2 bases at J, with 7 bases between the two ends. CDR1 MGHRA and CDR2 YSYEKL come from the germline V gene. DNA of the CDR3: TGCGCCAGCAGCCAAACACCGACCTACGAGCAGTACTTC. It encodes CASSQTPTYEQYF.

This clonotype was counted only a few times. V gene TRBV2 combines with J gene TRBJ2-2, with TRBD1 matching over 9 bases. The CDR3 covers 14 residues. Germline CDR1 SNHLY, CDR2 FYNNEI. V dropped 7 bases and J dropped 7; count of bases not matched to a gene: 7. CDR3 region: CASTLTGGVGELFF. The CDR3 DNA sequence: TGTGCCAGCACCTTGACAGGGGGGGTCGGGGAGCTGTTTTTT.

This clonotype was observed a few times. The chain uses TRBV11-1 and TRBJ2-7; D might be TRBD2 (5 bases). The CDR3 contains 13 residues. The germline V gene encodes CDR1 SGHAT and CDR2 FQDESV (reference sequence). Trimming removed 3 bases from V and 6 bases from J, with 12 bases in between. CDR3 DNA: TGTGCCAGCAGCTTTCGGACTGAGGGCGAGCAGTACTTC. It yields the protein CASSFRTEGEQYF.

V is TRBV27 and J is TRBJ1-1; weak D call: TRBD1 (5 bases). The germline gives CDR1 MNHEY, CDR2 SMNVEV (reference sequence). The CDR3 contains 14 residues. Trimming took 4 bases from V and 1 from J, leaving 10 bases between them. CDR3 loop: CASSSTVANTEAFF. The CDR3 DNA sequence: TGTGCCAGCAGTTCGACAGTAGCGAACACTGAAGCTTTCTTT.

The CDR3 nucleotides read TGTGCCAGCAGCTCTTATTCCGAGCAGTACTTC. Its protein is CASSSYSEQYF. The J gene is TRBJ2-7, the V gene TRBV11-2; D is unresolved. Looked up from germline, CDR1 is SGHAT and CDR2 is FQNNGV. Trimming pared 4 bases from V and 6 bases from J, leaving 7 bases between. The CDR3 is 11 residues long.

This rearrangement joins TRBV4-2 to TRBJ2-2; 11 bases fit TRBD2. Germline CDR1 reads LGHNA; CDR2 reads YNFKEQ. The length of the CDR3 is 16 residues. V lost 0 bases to trimming and J lost 13 bases; unmatched junction nucleotides: 10. In DNA form, the CDR3 reads TGTGCCAGCAGCCAAGATTTAACTAGCGGGGGCCCATGGCTGTTTTTT. It yields the protein CASSQDLTSGGPWLFF.

The chain joins TRBV9 to TRBJ2-7; perhaps D is TRBD1 or TRBD2 (5 bases each). This CDR3 comprises 15 residues. Between the trimmed V and J ends, which lost 0 bases and 0 bases, there was a span of 10 bases. Per germline, CDR1 SGDLS and CDR2 YYNGEE. CDR3 in DNA: TGTGCCAGCAGCGTAGCTTGGGGGAGCTCCTACGAGCAGTACTTC. Translated, it gives CASSVAWGSSYEQYF.

This clonotype was recorded many times. The V and J genes are TRBV6-5 and TRBJ2-7, with D possibly TRBD2 on 7 matching bases. Trimming removed 7 bases at V and 4 bases at J, with 20 bases between. The CDR3 sequence is 15 residues long. CDR1 and CDR2 from the germline V gene are MNHEY and SVGAGI. CDR3 in DNA: TGTGCCAGCACCTTCCTGCCCGGGGGGCAGTACGAGCAGTACTTC. Residues: CASTFLPGGQYEQYF.

The chain recombines TRBV7-2 with TRBJ2-3; 9 bases map to TRBD2. The CDR3 sequence is 18 residues long. The J segment lost 0 bases and the V segment lost 5 bases, leaving 12 bases of the junction unmatched. Germline CDR1 and CDR2: SGHTA and FQGNSA. CDR3 DNA sequence: TGTGCCAGCAGCGTCCGGGCGGGAGGGCCCTCTAGCACAGATACGCAGTATTTT. Protein sequence: CASSVRAGGPSSTDTQYF.

The chain joins TRBV4-1 to TRBJ2-1, with 9 bases matching TRBD2. J lost 7 bases, V lost 1 base, and 8 bases had no gene match. Germline V lookup: CDR1 MGHRA, CDR2 YSYEKL. The CDR3 extends over 16 amino acids. The DNA for the CDR3 is TGCGCCAGCAGCCAAGTAGCGGGAGTGGCGTTTAATGAGCAGTTCTTC. Protein product: CASSQVAGVAFNEQFF.

As to this clonotype: This may come from a read error, since a much larger clone is one base off. J is TRBJ2-3 and V is TRBV5-1, with 9 nucleotides matching TRBD2. V shed 5 bases and J 0 bases; nucleotides not matched to a gene: 10. This CDR3 has 17 amino acids. Germline CDR1 SGHRS, CDR2 YFSETQ. The CDR3 reads CASRSKTSGASTDTQYF. Written as DNA, the CDR3 is TGCGCCAGCAGATCCAAGACTAGCGGAGCTAGCACAGATACGCAGTATTTT.

The chain is built from TRBV5-1 and TRBJ2-7; the match to TRBD1 covers 7 bases. The CDR3 is 15 amino acids. Losses at the gene ends were 4 bases for V and 6 bases for J; bases not matched to a gene: 13. Per germline, CDR1 SGHRS and CDR2 YFSETQ. The CDR3 nucleotides read TGCGCCAGCAGCAATACAGGGGCTTATGAGGGCGAGCAGTACTTC. Protein sequence: CASSNTGAYEGEQYF.

In this sample, this clonotype turned up many times. V is TRBV6-1 and J is TRBJ2-1, with 10 nucleotides matching TRBD1. This CDR3 comprises 15 residues. Germline assignment: CDR1 MNHNS and CDR2 SASEGT. V was clipped by 6 bases and J by 3 bases; unmatched bases: 5. Here the CDR3 reads CASRPGTGDYNEQFF. CDR3 nucleotides: TGTGCCAGCAGACCGGGGACAGGGGACTACAATGAGCAGTTCTTC.

This clonotype appeared many times. The chain employs TRBV28 and TRBJ2-5, with D perhaps assigned TRBD1 or TRBD2 (6 bases each). V lost 3 bases and J 2 bases, leaving 13 bases between the germline ends. The CDR3 length is 15 residues. CDR1 MDHEN and CDR2 SYDVKM come from the germline V gene. The CDR3 DNA is TGTGCCAGCAGTTTTAAGGGGGGCTGGCAAGAGACCCAGTACTTC. Translating it yields CASSFKGGWQETQYF.

This clonotype was detected only a few times. The chain combines TRBV5-6 with TRBJ2-1; 7 nucleotides agree with TRBD2. Trimming cost V 6 bases and J 8 bases; bases outside gene matches: 8. The CDR3 length is 13 residues. Germline-derived CDR1 and CDR2 are SGHDT and YYEEEE. In DNA form, the CDR3 reads TGTGCCAGCATCGGGGGAGGGAACTATGAGCAGTTCTTC. Protein product: CASIGGGNYEQFF.

A few counts support this clonotype. V gene TRBV27 combines with J gene TRBJ2-2; D is possibly TRBD1 or TRBD2 (5 bases each). CDR3 size: 16 residues. V gave up 4 bases and J gave up 1 base, with 13 bases separating them. Germline CDR1 reads MNHEY; CDR2 reads SMNVEV (reference sequence). DNA of the CDR3: TGTGCCAGCAGTTCACCGGGACCCTGGAACACCGGGGAGCTGTTTTTT. It encodes CASSSPGPWNTGELFF.

The J gene is TRBJ2-1, the V gene TRBV6-2 or TRBV6-3, with TRBD2 as a possible D gene (5 bases). Trimming took 2 bases from V and 13 from J, leaving 12 bases between them. Per germline, CDR1 MNHEY and CDR2 SVGEGT. This CDR3 has 12 amino acids. CDR3 in DNA: TGTGCCAGCAGTTACAGGGCTAGCTCCCAGTTCTTC. Translation gives CASSYRASSQFF.

This clonotype was detected a few times. This CDR3 reads CASSRRGGQGFYGYTF. The CDR3 bases are TGTGCCAGCAGTCGTCGGGGTGGTCAGGGATTCTATGGCTACACCTTC. The rearrangement links TRBV28 to TRBJ1-2; the D gene is possibly TRBD1 (5 bases). The CDR3 spans 16 residues. Deletions cut 5 bases from V and 4 bases from J, with 20 bases between. Germline loops: CDR1 MDHEN, CDR2 SYDVKM.

This clonotype was detected only a few times. The rearrangement links TRBV7-8 to TRBJ2-6; 8 nucleotides agree with TRBD2. With V trimmed by 3 bases and J by 4 bases, 14 bases remained unmatched. Germline lookup yields CDR1 SGHVS and CDR2 FQNEAQ. CDR3 length equals 19 residues. For the CDR3, the DNA is TGTGCCAGCAGCTTTGGGACCGGACTAGCAATGGCGGGGGCCAACGTCCTGACTTTC. Residues: CASSFGTGLAMAGANVLTF.

The table lists this clonotype with a few counts. V is TRBV3-1 and J is TRBJ2-1, with 8 bases that match TRBD2. Per germline, CDR1 LGHDT and CDR2 YNNKEL (reference sequence). The CDR3 runs 16 residues. Unmatched junction bases numbered 8, after V lost 5 bases and J lost 2 bases. The CDR3 DNA is TGTGCCAGCAGCTATTCTAGCGGGCGCCCCTACAATGAGCAGTTCTTC. It codes for CASSYSSGRPYNEQFF.

This clonotype was observed many times. This rearrangement joins TRBV5-4 to TRBJ2-2, with TRBD1 as a possible D gene (5 bases). Germline CDR1 reads SGHNT; CDR2 reads YYREEE (reference sequence). Trimming took off 3 bases at V and 1 base at J, with 13 bases between the two ends. The CDR3 spans 16 residues. CDR3 residues: CASSSPPGQNTGELFF. The CDR3 coding sequence is TGTGCCAGCAGCTCCCCCCCCGGACAGAACACCGGGGAGCTGTTTTTT.

The genes are TRBV27 and TRBJ2-1; maybe TRBD1 (5 bases). Germline values: CDR1 MNHEY, CDR2 SMNVEV (reference sequence). The V gene lost 6 bases and the J gene lost 0 bases, with 15 bases spanning the gap. The CDR3 is made up of 16 amino acids. CDR3 DNA: TGTGCCAGCAGCCGTGGACACACTACCTCCTACAATGAGCAGTTCTTC. Its translation: CASSRGHTTSYNEQFF.

CDR3 coding DNA: TGTGCCTGGAGCGGGGGATTACAAGAGACCCAGTACTTC. It codes for CAWSGGLQETQYF. The chain couples TRBV30 to TRBJ2-5, with D perhaps TRBD2 (6 bases). The CDR3 loop spans 13 amino acids. Germline-derived CDR1 and CDR2 are GTSNPN and SVGIG (reference sequence). V lost 3 bases and J lost 2, with 10 bases in between.

This clonotype was detected ten times or more. The CDR3 is CSARDREGRLSSYEQYF. DNA for the CDR3: TGCAGTGCTAGAGATCGTGAGGGGCGGTTAAGCTCCTACGAGCAGTACTTC. The V and J genes are TRBV20-1 and TRBJ2-7; either TRBD1 or TRBD2 may supply D (5 bases each). The germline V gene encodes CDR1 DFQATT and CDR2 SNEGSKA (reference sequence). The CDR3 is 17 residues long. The V end was cut by 0 bases, the J end by 0 bases, with 18 bases between.

This clonotype appeared many times. The chain joins TRBV28 to TRBJ1-1; perhaps TRBD1 as D (6 bases). Between the trimmed V and J ends, which lost 6 bases and 1 base, there was a span of 21 bases. Germline values: CDR1 MDHEN, CDR2 SYDVKM. The CDR3 runs to 17 residues. The CDR3 sequence is CASSPPSLEQGNTEAFF. The CDR3, as DNA: TGTGCCAGCAGCCCACCCTCGCTCGAACAGGGGAACACTGAAGCTTTCTTT.

Ten or more counts support this clonotype. A read error may account for a junction end that differs from germline. The chain uses TRBV3-1 and TRBJ2-3; TRBD2 aligns across 8 bases. CDR1 and CDR2 (germline): LGHDT, YNNKEL (reference sequence). This CDR3 comprises 14 residues. CDR3 in DNA: TGTGCCAGCAGCCAAGGAGCGGGAGAAGATACGCAGTATTTC. Translated: CASSQGAGEDTQYF.

This clonotype occurred many times. The V call is TRBV29-1, the J call TRBJ2-7; possibly TRBD1 for D (6 bases). V was pared by 6 bases and J by 2 bases, with 11 bases between. Looked up from germline, CDR1 is SQVTM and CDR2 is ANQGSEA. This CDR3 spans 12 amino acids. The CDR3 reads CSVGRTAYEQYF. The CDR3 coding sequence is TGCAGCGTGGGCCGGACAGCCTACGAGCAGTACTTC.

This chain joins TRBV12-3 or TRBV12-4 and TRBJ2-1; D not certain. The CDR3 sequence is 11 residues long. V gave up 6 bases and J gave up 5 bases, with 5 bases separating them. The CDR3, as DNA: TGTGCCAGCAGCATTCACAATGAGCAGTTCTTC. It is translated as CASSIHNEQFF.

This clonotype has at least ten counts. The rearrangement uses TRBV5-1 and TRBJ1-2, with TRBD1 as a possible D gene (5 bases). The CDR3 has 13 amino acids. Germline CDR1 and CDR2: SGHRS and YFSETQ. V was cut by 0 bases and J by 4 bases, with 7 bases left in between. The DNA for the CDR3 is TGCGCCAGCAGCTTGGGACAGACCTATGGCTACACCTTC. It specifies CASSLGQTYGYTF.